This T cell receptor beta chain was sequenced in a study of human T cells and chemical hapten exposure. Overall study: Variation in per-sample TCR yields came mainly from small pooled library volume differences.

Time point defined: patch test 2, 6 weeks after DPC sensitization. This sample's treatment: therapeutic diphenylcyclopropenone sensitization with weekly scalp DPC. TCRdb re-derived calls from the RACE reads in MiXCR, one entry per CDR3 protein. The sample has approximately 100,000 distinct CDR3 sequences, more than 7% seen once. At least ten counts were recorded for this clonotype. Trimming left V 6 bases short and J 2 bases short, with 10 bases between. The CDR3 spans 13 residues. Germline lookup yields CDR1 SGHTA and CDR2 FQGNSA. This specimen consisted of whole blood, obtained in connection with sensitization to the hapten diphenylcyclopropenone (DPC). The chain is built from TRBV7-2 and TRBJ1-2; maybe TRBD1 (6 bases). The sequence derives from a woman in her thirties or forties with alopecia areata. Some clones in this sample may be carry-over from other donors' samples. In nucleotides, the CDR3 is TGTGCCAGCAGGGGGAGGGGGAACTATGGCTACACCTTC. Translated: CASRGRGNYGYTF.